The 6 T cell receptor beta chains in this list originate from one sample, sequenced in a study of CXCR3-negative and CXCR3-positive naive CD8 T cells. Findings of the study overall: Higher TRB CDR3 hydrophobicity marked CXCR3-positive naive cells relative to CXCR3-negative naive cells.

Their specific antigens are unknown. The authors made the TRB cDNA libraries by 5' RACE using UMI labels. TCRdb reanalyzed the 5' RACE reads, giving one entry per CDR3 protein sequence and no DNA. The sample spans 55,000 to 70,000 distinct CDR3 sequences; the ten largest clones claim more than 0.45%. The specimen was naive CXCR3+ CD8+ T cells from blood. Indicated subset: CD45RO-CCR7+CD27+CD95- naive CD8+ T cells expressing CXCR3 (TNR3+). These receptors were collected from a human donor in good health. Some clones in this sample may be carry-over from other donors' samples.

The chain couples TRBV7-9 to TRBJ2-7; as DNA is missing, the TRBD1 call by TCRdb cannot be tested. Germline loops: CDR1 SEHNR, CDR2 FQNEAQ (reference sequence). This CDR3 is 14 amino acids long. The CDR3 reads CASSLEQGADEQYF.

The rearrangement uses TRBV7-2 and TRBJ1-1. Per the germline V gene, CDR1 is SGHTA and CDR2 is FQGNSA. The CDR3 length is 11 residues. CDR3 protein: CASSPTVEAFF.

The rearrangement links TRBV25-1 to TRBJ1-1; lacking DNA, the TRBD1 call made by TCRdb goes unchecked. Germline assignment: CDR1 MGHDK and CDR2 SYGVNS. This CDR3 comprises 12 residues. CDR3 residues: CASSELGAEAFF.

V gene TRBV2 combines with J gene TRBJ2-7. Germline values: CDR1 SNHLY, CDR2 FYNNEI. There are 13 residues in the CDR3. The CDR3 sequence is CASKLGNAYEQYF.

This rearrangement joins TRBV4-2 to TRBJ1-5; TCRdb gives TRBD1 as the D gene, but with no DNA this cannot be confirmed. CDR3 size: 15 residues. CDR1 and CDR2 (germline): LGHNA, YNFKEQ. The CDR3 loop reads CVSSEGGGSNQPQHF.

The V call is TRBV30, the J call TRBJ1-4. This CDR3 has 13 amino acids. The V gene's germline CDR1 is GTSNPN and CDR2 SVGIG (reference sequence). This CDR3 reads CASSEGPNEKLFF.